The 18 T cell receptor beta chains in this list originate from one sample, sequenced in a study of cytomegalovirus exposure and HLA in healthy donors. TCRdb's table, derived via immunoSEQ multiplex PCR, lists solely in-frame clones and lacks some. The table records some 110,000 clones, about 91% of them present only once. The sequenced material came from PBMCs. Source of these receptors: a man in his late teens or twenties in good health and CMV-seronegative.

The chain joins TRBV7-9 to TRBJ1-4; D gene uncertain. V was clipped by 5 bases and J by 11 bases, with 15 bases between them. The CDR3 consists of 13 residues. Germline V gene sequence: CDR1 SEHNR, CDR2 FQNEAQ (reference sequence). The CDR3 sequence: CASSLPGRVKLFF. CDR3 bases: TGTGCCAGCAGCCTGCCCGGCCGGGTGAAACTGTTTTTT.

The chain carries TRBV28 and TRBJ2-7; TRBD2 matches at 10 bases. The length of the CDR3 is 14 residues. Per germline, CDR1 MDHEN and CDR2 SYDVKM. V lost 6 bases and J lost 2; bases outside the gene matches: 4. The CDR3 protein is CASRNSGGTYEQYF. CDR3 nucleotides: TGTGCCAGCAGGAATAGCGGGGGGACCTACGAGCAGTACTTC.

The gene calls are TRBV19 and TRBJ2-5; D may be TRBD1 (5 bases). Germline assignment: CDR1 LNHDA and CDR2 SQIVND (reference sequence). The CDR3 is made up of 12 amino acids. The germline V and J ends were trimmed by 3 bases and 4 bases, with 6 bases remaining between them. CDR3 coding DNA: TGTGCCAGTAGTATTCAGGGAGAGACCCAGTACTTC. Translating gives CASSIQGETQYF.

In nucleotides, the CDR3 is TGTGCCAGCATCCCGGACGTGGGGGACATTAATCAGCCCCAGCATTTT. This translates into CASIPDVGDINQPQHF. The gene calls are TRBV28 and TRBJ1-5, with D possibly TRBD1 on 6 matching bases. Trimming stripped 7 bases from V and 4 bases from J, with 20 bases between. The CDR3 sequence is 16 residues long. Germline V gene data show CDR1 as MDHEN and CDR2 as SYDVKM. Full variable domain (outside the CDR3, taken from reference TRBV28 and TRBJ1-5): DVKVTQSSRYLVKRTGEKVFLECVQDMDHENMFWYRQDPGLGLRLIYFSYDVKMKEKGDIPEGYSVSREKKERFSLILESASTNQTSMYLCASIPDVGDINQPQHFGDGTRLSIL.

Only a few counts were recorded for this clone. V usage is TRBV19 and J usage is TRBJ2-7, with TRBD2 identical over 10 bases. This CDR3 has 15 residues. J lost 0 bases, V lost 6 bases, and 5 bases had no gene match. The germline V gene encodes CDR1 LNHDA and CDR2 SQIVND (reference sequence). DNA of the CDR3: TGTGCCAGTAGCAAGGCTAGCGGGAGCTCCTACGAGCAGTACTTC. Protein: CASSKASGSSYEQYF.

The chain recombines TRBV19 with TRBJ1-6; 8 bases agree with TRBD1. Germline CDR1 reads LNHDA; CDR2 reads SQIVND (reference sequence). This CDR3 has 13 amino acids. V gave up 9 bases and J gave up 7 bases; unmatched junction bases: 5. The CDR3 region has the DNA TGTGCCAGCTCCAACAGGGGGAATTCACCCCTCCACTTT. Amino acids: CASSNRGNSPLHF.

This chain connects TRBV11-2 to TRBJ2-1, with 8 nucleotides matching TRBD2. The CDR3 runs to 15 residues. The germline V gene encodes CDR1 SGHAT and CDR2 FQNNGV. The trim removed 5 bases at V and 9 bases at J, leaving 12 bases unmatched. CDR3 region: CASSGTSGSEFEQFF. Written as DNA, the CDR3 is TGTGCCAGCAGCGGAACCAGCGGGAGCGAGTTTGAGCAGTTCTTC.

This chain joins TRBV28 and TRBJ1-1; D gene unclear. Trimming removed 7 bases from V and 3 bases from J, with 12 bases in between. In germline, CDR1 is MDHEN, CDR2 SYDVKM. CDR3 length: 13 amino acids. CDR3 in amino acids: CASNTPAHTEAFF. CDR3 in DNA: TGTGCCAGCAATACACCCGCCCACACTGAAGCTTTCTTT.

V and J are TRBV6-6 and TRBJ2-1; 8 positions match TRBD2. V dropped 7 bases and J dropped 6; count of bases not matched to a gene: 8. The germline gives CDR1 MNHNY, CDR2 SVGAGI (reference sequence). The CDR3 runs to 14 residues. The CDR3 region has the DNA TGTGCCAGCATGAGGGGCGGGAGGATCAATGAGCAGTTCTTC. Its translation: CASMRGGRINEQFF.

The rearrangement uses TRBV28 and TRBJ2-3; D remains unclear. This CDR3 has 13 residues. V was cut by 7 bases and J by 2 bases, with 10 bases left in between. The germline V gene encodes CDR1 MDHEN and CDR2 SYDVKM. Here the CDR3 reads CASMRQATDTQYF. The CDR3 nucleotides are TGTGCCAGCATGCGCCAGGCCACAGATACGCAGTATTTT.

A single count supports this clone. V and J are TRBV18 and TRBJ2-2; 10 bases map to TRBD1. CDR3 length equals 14 residues. J gave up 4 bases and V 6 bases, and 2 bases lay outside the gene matches. In germline, CDR1 is KGHSH, CDR2 LQKENI. CDR3: CASSRDRGTGELFF. The CDR3 DNA sequence: TGTGCCAGCTCGCGGGACAGGGGCACCGGGGAGCTGTTTTTT.

The rearrangement links TRBV6-5 to TRBJ1-1; TRBD1 might be the D (5 bases). The V end was cut by 6 bases, the J end by 7 bases, with 15 bases between. CDR3 length: 13 amino acids. Looked up from germline, CDR1 is MNHEY and CDR2 is SVGAGI. The CDR3 protein is CASRRARDSEAFF. Here the CDR3 DNA reads TGTGCCAGCAGGCGCGCCCGAGACAGTGAAGCTTTCTTT.

This clone was observed a single time. The V and J genes are TRBV7-9 and TRBJ2-1, with 7 bases that match TRBD2. V lost 8 bases, J lost 0 bases, and 4 bases stayed unmatched. Germline CDR1 is SEHNR and CDR2 is FQNEAQ (reference sequence). This CDR3 has 14 residues. The DNA of the CDR3 is TGTGCCAGCTTGGGCGGGAGCTCCTACAATGAGCAGTTCTTC. It translates to CASLGGSSYNEQFF.

This clone was observed a few times. This chain connects TRBV7-2 to TRBJ2-7; 11 bases line up with TRBD1. V was clipped by 1 base and J by 3 bases; unmatched bases: 8. The CDR3 has 17 amino acids. CDR1 is SGHTA and CDR2 is FQGNSA in the germline V gene. The CDR3 bases are TGTGCCAGCAGCTTAGGAGCATACGGGACAGGGGGCTACGAGCAGTACTTC. Residues: CASSLGAYGTGGYEQYF. Variable domain in full (rest from reference TRBV7-2 and TRBJ2-7): GAGVSQSPSNKVTEKGKDVELRCDPISGHTALYWYRQSLGQGLEFLIYFQGNSAPDKSGLPSDRFSAERTGGSVSTLTIQRTQQEDSAVYLCASSLGAYGTGGYEQYFGPGTRLTVT.

V is TRBV2 and J is TRBJ2-3; 10 bases align to TRBD2. CDR1 SNHLY and CDR2 FYNNEI come from the germline V gene. This CDR3 comprises 15 residues. V lost 4 bases to trimming and J lost 4 bases; unmatched junction nucleotides: 5. In DNA, the CDR3 is TGTGCCAGCAGTGCGGGACTAGCGTTCCCAGATACGCAGTATTTT. It translates to CASSAGLAFPDTQYF.

The chain carries TRBV7-2 and TRBJ2-1, with 10 bases identical to TRBD2. The J segment lost 7 bases and the V segment lost 1 base, leaving 1 base of the junction unmatched. Per germline, CDR1 SGHTA and CDR2 FQGNSA. The CDR3 is made up of 14 amino acids. The CDR3 region has the DNA TGTGCCAGCAGCTTAGGTAGCGGGAGGAATGAGCAGTTCTTC. Residues: CASSLGSGRNEQFF.

The CDR3 sequence: CASSLDRGYEQYF. CDR3 DNA sequence: TGTGCCAGCAGTTTAGATCGTGGCTACGAGCAGTACTTC. The rearrangement uses TRBV6-6 and TRBJ2-7; D gene unclear. The CDR3 has 13 amino acids. Trimming cost V 4 bases and J 3 bases, with 10 bases left between them. Germline lookup yields CDR1 MNHNY and CDR2 SVGAGI (reference sequence).

The chain links TRBV9 to TRBJ2-5; 7 nucleotides align to TRBD2. V trimming: 0 bases; J trimming: 4 bases; junction bases outside the gene matches: 12. CDR1 is SGDLS, CDR2 YYNGEE, per germline. This CDR3 has 17 amino acids. CDR3 protein: CASSVAVAGSPPETQYF. The CDR3 nucleotides are TGTGCCAGCAGCGTAGCGGTAGCGGGCTCCCCCCCAGAGACCCAGTACTTC.